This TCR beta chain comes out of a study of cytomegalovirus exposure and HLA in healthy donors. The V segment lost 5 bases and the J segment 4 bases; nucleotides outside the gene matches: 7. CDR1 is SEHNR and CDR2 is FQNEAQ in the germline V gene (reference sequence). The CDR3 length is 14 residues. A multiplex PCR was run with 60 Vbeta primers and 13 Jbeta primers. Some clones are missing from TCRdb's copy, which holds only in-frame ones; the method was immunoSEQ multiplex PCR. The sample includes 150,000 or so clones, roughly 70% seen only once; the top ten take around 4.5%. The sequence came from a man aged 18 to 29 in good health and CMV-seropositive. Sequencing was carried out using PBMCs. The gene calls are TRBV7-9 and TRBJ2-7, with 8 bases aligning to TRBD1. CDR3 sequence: CASSGTGQAYEQYF. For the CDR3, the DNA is TGTGCCAGCAGCGGGACAGGTCAGGCGTACGAGCAGTACTTC. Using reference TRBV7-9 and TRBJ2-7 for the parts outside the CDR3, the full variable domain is DTGVSQNPRHKITKRGQNVTFRCDPISEHNRLYWYRQTLGQGPEFLTYFQNEAQLEKSRLLSDRFSAERPKGSFSTLEIQRTEQGDSAMYLCASSGTGQAYEQYFGPGTRLTVT.